The 7 T cell receptor beta chains below were found in one sample sequenced in a study of prognosis after radiotherapy for stage I lung cancer. Two-round multiplex PCR amplified TCR beta CDR3 from genomic DNA. Every TRBV and TRBJ gene had its own specific primer in first-round PCR. TCRdb itself ran the multiplex PCR reads through MiXCR, one entry per CDR3 protein. The table shows about 51,000 distinct CDR3 sequences, with under 45% occurring only once. The sample in question was PBMCs, obtained before or after stereotactic body radiation therapy (not recorded which). The receptor source for this set is a donor over 45 with non-small cell lung cancer.

Remarks on this clonotype: A read error is possible here, since a much larger clone lies one base away. The chain has TRBV28 and TRBJ2-2; weak D call: TRBD2 (6 bases). CDR1 and CDR2 (germline): MDHEN, SYDVKM. The CDR3 loop spans 15 amino acids. CDR3 DNA: TGTGCCAGCAGCGTGGGGACCCGTGACACCGGGGGGCTGTTTTTT. Amino acid sequence: CASSVGTRDTGGLFF.

This clonotype was observed at least ten times. The rearrangement links TRBV27 to TRBJ2-7; TRBD1 might be the D (5 bases). The CDR3 length is 15 residues. Trimming shortened V by 4 bases and J by 0 bases, and 13 bases separated the two germline ends. The germline V gene encodes CDR1 MNHEY and CDR2 SMNVEV (reference sequence). The DNA of the CDR3 is TGTGCCAGCAGTTGGAAGGGGCTGGGCTCCTACGAGCAGTACTTC. Amino acid sequence: CASSWKGLGSYEQYF.

This clonotype occurred many times. This chain connects TRBV19 to TRBJ2-7; D gene unclear. Trimming cost V 2 bases and J 9 bases, with 23 bases left between them. CDR3 size: 16 residues. CDR1 and CDR2 from the germline V gene are LNHDA and SQIVND (reference sequence). The CDR3 bases are TGTGCCAGTAGTATATTACCAGGACCAGACCCTCACCCGCAGTACTTC. It specifies CASSILPGPDPHPQYF.

A remark on this clonotype: This may come from a read error, since a much larger clone is one base off. CDR3 nucleotides: TGTGCCAGCAGCAAAGCAGGAGAGGATTTCTTT. Protein product: CASSKAGEDFF. The chain joins TRBV4-2 to TRBJ1-6; D not resolved. This CDR3 is 11 amino acids long. Germline assignment: CDR1 LGHNA and CDR2 YNFKEQ.

This clonotype has a count of ten or more. The chain has TRBV5-1 and TRBJ2-1, with a tentative D call TRBD1 (6 bases). Germline CDR1 SGHRS, CDR2 YFSETQ. Between the trimmed V and J ends, which lost 3 bases and 4 bases, there was a span of 14 bases. The CDR3 runs to 15 residues. CDR3 sequence: CASSSPGHGYNEQFF. The CDR3 bases are TGCGCCAGCAGCTCACCGGGACACGGATACAATGAGCAGTTCTTC.

The sample holds many counts of this clonotype. This chain uses TRBV27 with TRBJ2-7; D is unresolved. Germline V gives CDR1 MNHEY, CDR2 SMNVEV (reference sequence). This CDR3 is 14 amino acids long. The V gene lost 3 bases and the J gene lost 3 bases, with 12 bases spanning the gap. The CDR3 DNA is TGTGCCAGCAGTTTTGGTACAGAGGTCTACGAGCAGTACTTC. Protein product: CASSFGTEVYEQYF.

This clonotype is labeled as medium-sized (0.01 to 0.1%). The CDR3, as DNA: TGTGCCAGCAGCCAAGGATGGACAGGAGGGTATGGCTACACCTTC. This encodes CASSQGWTGGYGYTF. The rearrangement uses TRBV3-1 and TRBJ1-2; 7 nucleotides align to TRBD1. In germline, CDR1 is LGHDT, CDR2 YNNKEL (reference sequence). J was trimmed by 5 bases and V by 1 base; bases with no gene match: 7. The CDR3 has 15 residues.